A selection of T cell receptor beta chains follows, all from one sample in a study of T cells after yellow fever vaccination. TCRdb re-called the 5' RACE reads through MiXCR, storing one row per CDR3 protein. The table has roughly 94,000 distinct CDR3 sequences, approximately 8.4% seen once; the top ten hold 16%. Sequencing was performed on CD8+ T cells not binding an NS4B(214-222) dextramer, sorted from PBMCs, taken about 2 weeks after the first yellow fever vaccination. These receptors came from a man younger than 35 who received the YFV17D yellow fever vaccine. Each CDR3 is given with its conserved first and last residue. Each record gives: J gene, V gene, D gene, clone size, CDR3 DNA, CDR3 protein. D genes are given only for firm matches. Clone size is not always given. Where it is, it says once, few, many or a class for expanded clones.

>TRBJ2-3|TRBV6-1|TRBD2|few
TGTGCCAGCAGGGAAACTAGCGGGGCCCCAGATACGCAGTATTTT
CASRETSGAPDTQYF
>TRBJ2-7|TRBV7-9|NA|NA
TGTGCCAGCAGCTTAACGGAAATCTACGAGCAGTACTTC
CASSLTEIYEQYF
>TRBJ1-2|TRBV12-3/TRBV12-4|TRBD1|NA
TGTGCCAGCAGTTCGTATACAGGGGTAGTTAATGGCTACACCTTC
CASSSYTGVVNGYTF
>TRBJ2-2|TRBV6-2/TRBV6-3|TRBD2|many
TGTGCCAGCAGTCCCTTCGAACCCAGCGGGGGGAACACCGGGGAGCTGTTTTTT
CASSPFEPSGGNTGELFF
>TRBJ2-1|TRBV7-2|TRBD2|NA
TGTGCCAGCAGACTGGGGGGGTTTGAGTACAATGAGCAGTTCTTC
CASRLGGFEYNEQFF
>TRBJ1-1|TRBV20-1|NA|few
TGCAGTGCTAGAGATTTATCCTGGGGGGGTGAAGCTTTCTTT
CSARDLSWGGEAFF
>TRBJ2-2|TRBV2|NA|once
TGTGCCAGCAGTTCAGACAGACACACCGGGGAGCTGTTTTTT
CASSSDRHTGELFF
>TRBJ1-5|TRBV20-1|NA|few
TGCAGTGTGGGGGGACGGCGCGGCTATCAGCCCCAGCATTTT
CSVGGRRGYQPQHF
>TRBJ2-2|TRBV6-1|TRBD2|many
TGTGCCAGCAGTGAACTAGCGGGGGGGCCCGGGGAGCTGTTTTTT
CASSELAGGPGELFF
>TRBJ2-2|TRBV5-1|NA|many
TGCGCCAGCAGCTTGAGTGGCGGGAAAGACACCGGGGAGCTGTTTTTT
CASSLSGGKDTGELFF
>TRBJ2-1|TRBV12-3/TRBV12-4|NA|NA
TGTGCCAGCAGACCGTATGGGGCTAGGAATGAGCAGTTCTTC
CASRPYGARNEQFF
>TRBJ2-3|TRBV6-2/TRBV6-3|TRBD2|few
TGTGCCAGCAGTTACTCGTTCGTAGCGGGGACTAGCACAGATACGCAGTATTTT
CASSYSFVAGTSTDTQYF
>TRBJ1-5|TRBV10-3|TRBD1|few
TGTGCCATCAGTGGCGGCAGGGGGAGCAATCAGCCCCAGCATTTT
CAISGGRGSNQPQHF
>TRBJ2-1|TRBV28|NA|NA
TGTGCCACCCGGGGGACGGGGAATGAGCAGTTCTTC
CATRGTGNEQFF
>TRBJ2-7|TRBV29-1|TRBD1|NA
TGCAGCGTGGGACGGACAGGGTTCTACGAGCAGTACTTC
CSVGRTGFYEQYF
>TRBJ2-5|TRBV24-1|NA|few
TGTGCCACCAGTGTTGGGACGGTGATTGGAGAGACCCAGTACTTC
CATSVGTVIGETQYF
>TRBJ2-1|TRBV5-5|TRBD2|NA
TGTGCCAGCAGCCCAGGAGCGGGGGCTAGGTTAAATGAGCAGTTCTTC
CASSPGAGARLNEQFF
>TRBJ1-6|TRBV4-1|TRBD1|NA
TGCGCCAGCAGCCACCCGGGACAGGGAGGGTCACCCCTCCACTTT
CASSHPGQGGSPLHF
>TRBJ2-6|TRBV20-1|NA|NA
TGCAGTGCCCCCTTCGGCAGACCGTTCTCTGGGGCCAACGTCCTGACTTTC
CSAPFGRPFSGANVLTF
>TRBJ1-1|TRBV6-2/TRBV6-3|NA|many
TGTGCCAGCAGTAAACTCAAAACAGGGTTCCCTGAAGCTTTCTTT
CASSKLKTGFPEAFF
>TRBJ1-3|TRBV7-2|NA|many
TGTGCCAGCAGCTTAACCGGCGCAGGGAAAGGACACACCATATATTTT
CASSLTGAGKGHTIYF
>TRBJ2-6|TRBV29-1|NA|many
TGCAGCGTTGCTTCCAGGGTTCTTTCTGGGGCCAACGTCCTGACTTTC
CSVASRVLSGANVLTF
>TRBJ2-1|TRBV5-1|TRBD2|few
TGCGCCAGCAGCTTGGGGGCTAGCGGGGGTTATGAGCAGTTCTTC
CASSLGASGGYEQFF
>TRBJ2-1|TRBV5-5|NA|few
TGTGCCAGCAGCTTGTTGGAGGGGAGCGGTTCCTACAATGAGCAGTTCTTC
CASSLLEGSGSYNEQFF
>TRBJ1-1|TRBV4-1|NA|few
TGCGCCACCCGGGGGGGAGGCAGTGAAGCTTTCTTT
CATRGGGSEAFF
>TRBJ2-5|TRBV7-9|NA|few
TGTGCCAGCAGCTCATATCAGGGGCGTCTAGGAGAGACCCAGTACTTC
CASSSYQGRLGETQYF
>TRBJ1-1|TRBV4-1|NA|few
TGCGCCAGCAGCCAAGAACGGGCATCGACCACTGAAGCTTTCTTT
CASSQERASTTEAFF
>TRBJ2-1|TRBV5-4|NA|NA
TGTGCCAGCAGTTTTAATTGGAATGAGCAGTTCTTC
CASSFNWNEQFF
>TRBJ2-5|TRBV7-9|NA|NA
TGTGCCAGCAGCTTCGGGAGAGAGACCCAGTACTTC
CASSFGRETQYF
>TRBJ2-7|TRBV6-5|NA|NA
TGTGCCAGCAGTTACTTCGGACATACCTACGAGCAGTACTTC
CASSYFGHTYEQYF
>TRBJ2-1|TRBV15|TRBD1|many
TGTGCCACCAGCAGGACGTCAGGGGGTGAGCAGTTCTTC
CATSRTSGGEQFF
>TRBJ2-4|TRBV6-5|NA|NA
TGTGCCAGCAGTTACTCGTTTGGGCCTAGAAACATTCAGTACTTC
CASSYSFGPRNIQYF
>TRBJ2-3|TRBV6-5|NA|many
TGTGCCAGCAGTTACTCGAGTGGAGATACGCAGTATTTT
CASSYSSGDTQYF
>TRBJ2-3|TRBV2|TRBD2|NA
TGTGCCAGCAGTGAGGCCGCGGGAGGGACAGGCACAGATACGCAGTATTTT
CASSEAAGGTGTDTQYF
>TRBJ2-7|TRBV7-2|NA|NA
TGTGCCAGCAGCGGGCGATGGAGGTCCCCCTCCTACGAGCAGTACTTC
CASSGRWRSPSYEQYF
>TRBJ1-5|TRBV5-1|TRBD1|NA
TGCGCCAGCAGCGAGGGACAGGGAGCCAATCAGCCCCAGCATTTT
CASSEGQGANQPQHF
>TRBJ1-2|TRBV12-3/TRBV12-4|TRBD1|few
TGTGCCAGCAGTTTGTTATTGGGGGGGGACAGGATCGATGGCTACACCTTC
CASSLLLGGDRIDGYTF
>TRBJ2-5|TRBV5-1|TRBD2|NA
TGCGCCAGCAGCCAGACTAGCGGGGGCCTGTACCAAGAGACCCAGTACTTC
CASSQTSGGLYQETQYF
>TRBJ2-3|TRBV13|TRBD2|NA
TGTGCCAGCAGCTTTCGACTAGCGGAAATCCCTTTCTCAGATACGCAGTATTTT
CASSFRLAEIPFSDTQYF
>TRBJ2-2|TRBV5-1|NA|NA
TGCGCCAGCAGCTCGAACAGGTTCGCGAACACCGGGGAGCTGTTTTTT
CASSSNRFANTGELFF
>TRBJ2-2|TRBV27|TRBD1|NA
TGTGCCAGCAGACAGGGGACCGGGGAGCTGTTTTTT
CASRQGTGELFF
>TRBJ2-1|TRBV9|TRBD2|few
TGTGCCAGCAGCATTAGCGGGGGGCAGGTCCCCTACAATGAGCAGTTCTTC
CASSISGGQVPYNEQFF
>TRBJ2-3|TRBV6-1|TRBD2|few
TGTGCCAGCTATGTCATAGCGGGGGAGACAGATACGCAGTATTTT
CASYVIAGETDTQYF
>TRBJ1-1|TRBV29-1|NA|many
TGCAGCGTTTCAAGAATGAACACTGAAGCTTTCTTT
CSVSRMNTEAFF
>TRBJ1-2|TRBV2|NA|NA
TGTGCCAGCAGGCCGACTTTGGCCCCTGAACATCACTTC
CASRPTLAPEHHF
>TRBJ1-1|TRBV3-1|NA|few
TGTGCCAGCAACGTAGGGGGGGCTACTGAAGCTTTCTTT
CASNVGGATEAFF
>TRBJ2-3|TRBV5-1|NA|NA
TGCGCCAGCAGCCCTGGACGAGGGTCCCAAGATACGCAGTATTTT
CASSPGRGSQDTQYF
>TRBJ2-3|TRBV11-2|NA|NA
TGTGCCAGCAGCCCTAGTGTGCTCCAGGGCCAAGCAGCCACAGATACGCAGTATTTT
CASSPSVLQGQAATDTQYF
>TRBJ2-6|TRBV12-3/TRBV12-4|NA|few
TGTGCCAGCACCTGGGGTCCAGGGGTTCCTGGGGCCAACGTCCTGACTTTC
CASTWGPGVPGANVLTF
>TRBJ1-5|TRBV20-1|TRBD1|few
TGCAGTGCTACCCCCGAGGACAGGGTCAATCAGCCCCAGCATTTT
CSATPEDRVNQPQHF
>TRBJ1-2|TRBV5-6|TRBD1|many
TGTGCCAGCAGCTTGCCGGGACAGTTAACCTATGGCTACACCTTC
CASSLPGQLTYGYTF
>TRBJ1-5|TRBV4-1|NA|few
TGCGCCAGCAGCCAAGCCGGGGGGACTGGGCGCAATCAGCCCCAGCATTTT
CASSQAGGTGRNQPQHF
>TRBJ2-5|TRBV7-6|NA|NA
TGTGCCAGCAGCTTAGGGACTCGGGAGACCCAGTACTTC
CASSLGTRETQYF
>TRBJ1-4|TRBV27|NA|few
TGTGCCAGCGGAAGCGGGGGAAGGGGTGAAAAACTGTTTTTT
CASGSGGRGEKLFF